The rows below give T cell receptor beta chains drawn from one sample of a study of blood T cells in healthy people across ages. MiXCR, applied by TCRdb to the 5' RACE reads, yields one record per CDR3 protein. The top ten hold 30% to 35% of the sample, which has roughly 700,000 distinct CDR3 sequences, over 45% seen once. The sample comprised blood. These receptors all come from a woman aged 55-69 years in good health. The conserved cysteine and the conserved F or W are not part of the CDR3 here. D genes are given only for firm matches.

J gene: TRBJ2-5
V gene: TRBV20-1
D gene: .
CDR3 protein: SARETAGGGTQY

J gene: TRBJ1-1
V gene: TRBV20-1
D gene: TRBD1
CDR3 protein: SAMQLRGVVNTEAF

J gene: TRBJ2-4
V gene: TRBV6-5
D gene: .
CDR3 protein: ASRGTKNIQY

J gene: TRBJ2-1
V gene: TRBV29-1
D gene: .
CDR3 protein: SGLSDYNEQF

J gene: TRBJ2-1
V gene: TRBV6-5
D gene: TRBD2
CDR3 protein: ASSYRTGTSGETQF

J gene: TRBJ1-1
V gene: TRBV7-3
D gene: .
CDR3 protein: ASSLKPIGPKGAEAF

J gene: TRBJ2-7
V gene: TRBV20-1
D gene: TRBD1
CDR3 protein: SAQRTGESEQY

J gene: TRBJ2-5
V gene: TRBV29-1
D gene: TRBD2
CDR3 protein: SLSGTSGRAENEQY

J gene: TRBJ2-7
V gene: TRBV9
D gene: TRBD1
CDR3 protein: ASSTRQGGEQY

J gene: TRBJ2-7
V gene: TRBV28
D gene: .
CDR3 protein: ASILAAESYEQY

J gene: TRBJ1-1
V gene: TRBV13
D gene: .
CDR3 protein: ASSGAVGLNTEAF

J gene: TRBJ2-3
V gene: TRBV29-1
D gene: .
CDR3 protein: SVEGSGSQY

J gene: TRBJ2-6
V gene: TRBV9
D gene: .
CDR3 protein: ASSVRTGISGANVLT

J gene: TRBJ2-7
V gene: TRBV7-8
D gene: .
CDR3 protein: ASSSQTGIIYEQY

J gene: TRBJ1-1
V gene: TRBV20-1
D gene: .
CDR3 protein: SAHSGTNTEAF

J gene: TRBJ1-6
V gene: TRBV27
D gene: .
CDR3 protein: ASSSRGNPNSPLH

J gene: TRBJ2-7
V gene: TRBV29-1
D gene: .
CDR3 protein: SVEGPRDSNSYEQY

J gene: TRBJ2-1
V gene: TRBV5-4
D gene: TRBD1
CDR3 protein: ASSPPGRTGDIYNEQF

J gene: TRBJ2-5
V gene: TRBV12-3/TRBV12-4
D gene: TRBD2
CDR3 protein: ASSLRASGSETQY

J gene: TRBJ1-2
V gene: TRBV11-2
D gene: .
CDR3 protein: ASSFDGPGTHGYT

J gene: TRBJ2-1
V gene: TRBV29-1
D gene: .
CDR3 protein: SVEDPAHGGGNEQS

J gene: TRBJ2-1
V gene: TRBV9
D gene: .
CDR3 protein: ASSAWGETYNEQF

J gene: TRBJ2-7
V gene: TRBV5-1
D gene: TRBD1
CDR3 protein: ASSLIGTGDYEQY

J gene: TRBJ2-1
V gene: TRBV28
D gene: TRBD2
CDR3 protein: ASSSSRLAGAFGSEQF

J gene: TRBJ1-6
V gene: TRBV7-2
D gene: .
CDR3 protein: ASSLAGGTGNSPLH

J gene: TRBJ1-1
V gene: TRBV20-1
D gene: .
CDR3 protein: SATGTGPTPEAF

J gene: TRBJ1-2
V gene: TRBV28
D gene: .
CDR3 protein: ASRRYFTSGGYT

J gene: TRBJ2-6
V gene: TRBV7-2
D gene: .
CDR3 protein: ASSRGRSGANVLT

J gene: TRBJ1-1
V gene: TRBV6-1
D gene: .
CDR3 protein: ASRGLSYTEAF

J gene: TRBJ2-1
V gene: TRBV9
D gene: TRBD2
CDR3 protein: ASSLGTSGRWDNEQF

J gene: TRBJ1-6
V gene: TRBV4-3
D gene: .
CDR3 protein: ASSQDVQLRSPPWCSPLH

J gene: TRBJ2-7
V gene: TRBV7-8
D gene: .
CDR3 protein: ASSFEFYEQY

J gene: TRBJ2-3
V gene: TRBV7-2
D gene: .
CDR3 protein: ASSSIGGTDTQY

J gene: TRBJ2-1
V gene: TRBV7-9
D gene: TRBD2
CDR3 protein: ASSEASGPSYNEQF

J gene: TRBJ1-2
V gene: TRBV10-3
D gene: .
CDR3 protein: AISESELVGYT

J gene: TRBJ2-5
V gene: TRBV20-1
D gene: TRBD1
CDR3 protein: SAREGDRGKTQY

J gene: TRBJ2-7
V gene: TRBV6-2/TRBV6-3
D gene: TRBD1
CDR3 protein: ASYTTGASPTEEQY

J gene: TRBJ2-1
V gene: TRBV20-1
D gene: TRBD2
CDR3 protein: SAGLAGGYNEQF

J gene: TRBJ2-1
V gene: TRBV4-3
D gene: TRBD2
CDR3 protein: ASSQEKGLAGYYGQF

J gene: TRBJ2-5
V gene: TRBV25-1
D gene: TRBD2
CDR3 protein: ASSEVGGRVCNEQY

J gene: TRBJ2-1
V gene: TRBV7-2
D gene: TRBD2
CDR3 protein: ASTFGTSGTNEQF

J gene: TRBJ2-3
V gene: TRBV3-1
D gene: .
CDR3 protein: ASSQDQASTDTQY

J gene: TRBJ2-3
V gene: TRBV28
D gene: .
CDR3 protein: ASGSHTDTQY

J gene: TRBJ2-4
V gene: TRBV5-1
D gene: TRBD2
CDR3 protein: ASSLGAGGNIQY

J gene: TRBJ1-6
V gene: TRBV9
D gene: .
CDR3 protein: ASSETTTDSPLH

J gene: TRBJ2-7
V gene: TRBV20-1
D gene: TRBD1
CDR3 protein: SARIPGQPYEQY

J gene: TRBJ1-1
V gene: TRBV5-1
D gene: TRBD1
CDR3 protein: ASSGGQGHTEAF

J gene: TRBJ2-7
V gene: TRBV9
D gene: .
CDR3 protein: ASSYQVGTYEQY

J gene: TRBJ2-3
V gene: TRBV20-1
D gene: .
CDR3 protein: SARDSQGPAHGTQY

J gene: TRBJ1-6
V gene: TRBV12-3/TRBV12-4
D gene: TRBD1
CDR3 protein: ASSPLDRISPLH

J gene: TRBJ2-1
V gene: TRBV20-1
D gene: TRBD1
CDR3 protein: SAQAGTGFEQF

J gene: TRBJ2-5
V gene: TRBV12-3/TRBV12-4
D gene: TRBD2
CDR3 protein: ASRPGLAGETQY

J gene: TRBJ2-1
V gene: TRBV5-1
D gene: TRBD2
CDR3 protein: ASSFDPPGTSVSSYNEQF

J gene: .
V gene: TRBV9
D gene: TRBD1
CDR3 protein: ASRVGRDRHEQY